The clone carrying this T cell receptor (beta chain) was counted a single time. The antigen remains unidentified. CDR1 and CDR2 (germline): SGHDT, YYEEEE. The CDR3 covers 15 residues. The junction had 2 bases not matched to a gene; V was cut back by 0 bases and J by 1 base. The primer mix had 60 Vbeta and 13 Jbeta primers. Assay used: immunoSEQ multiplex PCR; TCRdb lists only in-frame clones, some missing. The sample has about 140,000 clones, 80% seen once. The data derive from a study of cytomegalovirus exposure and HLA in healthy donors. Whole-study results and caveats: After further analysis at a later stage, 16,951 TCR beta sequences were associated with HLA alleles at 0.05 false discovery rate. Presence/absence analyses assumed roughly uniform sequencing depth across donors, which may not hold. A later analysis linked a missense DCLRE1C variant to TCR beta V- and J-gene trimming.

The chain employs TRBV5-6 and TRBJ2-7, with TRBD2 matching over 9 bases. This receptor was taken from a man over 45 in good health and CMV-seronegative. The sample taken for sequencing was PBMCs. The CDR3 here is CASSLGSGGSYEQYF. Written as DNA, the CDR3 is TGTGCCAGCAGCTTGGGTAGCGGGGGATCCTACGAGCAGTACTTC.